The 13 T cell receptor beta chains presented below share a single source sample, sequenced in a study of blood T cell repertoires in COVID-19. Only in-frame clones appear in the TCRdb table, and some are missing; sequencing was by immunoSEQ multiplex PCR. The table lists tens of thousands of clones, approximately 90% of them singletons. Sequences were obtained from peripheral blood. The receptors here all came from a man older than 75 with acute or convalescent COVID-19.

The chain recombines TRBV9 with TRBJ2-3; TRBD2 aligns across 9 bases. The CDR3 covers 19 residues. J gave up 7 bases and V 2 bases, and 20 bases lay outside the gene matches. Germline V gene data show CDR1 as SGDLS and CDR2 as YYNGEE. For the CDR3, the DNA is TGTGCCAGCAGCGTCGAGGAGGCAGCGGGGGGCCAAAGACGGTATACGCAGTATTTT. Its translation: CASSVEEAAGGQRRYTQYF.

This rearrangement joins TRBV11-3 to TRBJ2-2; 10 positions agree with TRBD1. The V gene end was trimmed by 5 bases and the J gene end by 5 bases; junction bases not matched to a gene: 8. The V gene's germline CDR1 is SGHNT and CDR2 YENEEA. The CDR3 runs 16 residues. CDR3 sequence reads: CASSHPGTGDTGELFF. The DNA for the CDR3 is TGTGCCAGCAGCCATCCCGGGACAGGGGATACCGGGGAGCTGTTTTTT.

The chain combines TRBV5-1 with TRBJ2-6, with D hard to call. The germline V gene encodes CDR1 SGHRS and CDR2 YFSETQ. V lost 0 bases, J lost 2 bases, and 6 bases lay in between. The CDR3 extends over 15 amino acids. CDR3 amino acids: CASSLVSPGANVLTF. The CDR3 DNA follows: TGCGCCAGCAGCTTGGTGAGTCCTGGGGCCAACGTCCTGACTTTC. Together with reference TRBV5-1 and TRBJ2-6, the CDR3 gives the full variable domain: KAGVTQTPRYLIKTRGQQVTLSCSPISGHRSVSWYQQTPGQGLQFLFEYFSETQRNKGNFPGRFSGRQFSNSRSEMNVSTLELGDSALYLCASSLVSPGANVLTFGAGSRLTVL.

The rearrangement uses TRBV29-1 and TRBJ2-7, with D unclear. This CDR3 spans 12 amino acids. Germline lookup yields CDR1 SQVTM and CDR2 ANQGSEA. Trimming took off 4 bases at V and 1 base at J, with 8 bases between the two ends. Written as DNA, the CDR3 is TGCAGCGTTGTACTGGTATCCTACGAGCAGTACTTC. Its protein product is CSVVLVSYEQYF.

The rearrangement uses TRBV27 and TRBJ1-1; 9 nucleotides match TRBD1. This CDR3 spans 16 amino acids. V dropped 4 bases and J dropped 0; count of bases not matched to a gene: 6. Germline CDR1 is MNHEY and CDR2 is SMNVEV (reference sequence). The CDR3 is CASSSWTGVMNTEAFF. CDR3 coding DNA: TGTGCCAGCAGTTCATGGACAGGGGTCATGAACACTGAAGCTTTCTTT.

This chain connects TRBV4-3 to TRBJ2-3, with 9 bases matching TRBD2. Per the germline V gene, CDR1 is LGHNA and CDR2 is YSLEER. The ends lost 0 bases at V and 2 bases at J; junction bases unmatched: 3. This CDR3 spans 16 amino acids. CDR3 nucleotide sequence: TGCGCCAGCAGCCAAGAAAGCGGGGGGCTCACAGATACGCAGTATTTT. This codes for CASSQESGGLTDTQYF.

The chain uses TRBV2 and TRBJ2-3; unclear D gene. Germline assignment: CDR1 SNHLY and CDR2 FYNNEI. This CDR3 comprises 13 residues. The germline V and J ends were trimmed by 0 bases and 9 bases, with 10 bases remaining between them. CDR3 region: CASSEAQRGTQYF. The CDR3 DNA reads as TGTGCCAGCAGTGAAGCGCAGAGAGGCACGCAGTATTTT. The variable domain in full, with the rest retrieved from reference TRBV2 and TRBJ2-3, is EPEVTQTPSHQVTQMGQEVILRCVPISNHLYFYWYRQILGQKVEFLVSFYNNEISEKSEIFDDQFSVERPDGSNFTLKIRSTKLEDSAMYFCASSEAQRGTQYFGPGTRLTVL.

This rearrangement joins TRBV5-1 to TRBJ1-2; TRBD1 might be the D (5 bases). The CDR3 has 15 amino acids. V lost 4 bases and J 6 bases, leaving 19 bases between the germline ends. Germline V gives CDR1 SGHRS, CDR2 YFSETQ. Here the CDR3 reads CASSPFLGAPHGYTF. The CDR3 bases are TGCGCCAGCAGCCCCTTTCTAGGGGCGCCTCATGGCTACACCTTC.

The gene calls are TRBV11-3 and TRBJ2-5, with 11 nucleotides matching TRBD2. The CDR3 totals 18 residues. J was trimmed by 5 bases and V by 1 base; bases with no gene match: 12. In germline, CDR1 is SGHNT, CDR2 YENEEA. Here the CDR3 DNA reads TGTGCCAGCAGCTTAGGAGCGGCTAGCGGGGGGCCGGGGGAGACCCAGTACTTC. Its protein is CASSLGAASGGPGETQYF. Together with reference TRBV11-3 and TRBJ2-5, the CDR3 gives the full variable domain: EAGVVQSPRYKIIEKKQPVAFWCNPISGHNTLYWYLQNLGQGPELLIRYENEEAVDDSQLPKDRFSAERLKGVDSTLKIQPAELGDSAVYLCASSLGAASGGPGETQYFGPGTRLLVL.

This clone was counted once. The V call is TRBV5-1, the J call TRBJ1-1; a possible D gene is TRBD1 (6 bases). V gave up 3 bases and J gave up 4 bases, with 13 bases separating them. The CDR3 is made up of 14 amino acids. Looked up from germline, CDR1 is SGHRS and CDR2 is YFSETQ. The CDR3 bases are TGCGCCAGCAGCTACCGGACAGTTTCCACTGAAGCTTTCTTT. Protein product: CASSYRTVSTEAFF.

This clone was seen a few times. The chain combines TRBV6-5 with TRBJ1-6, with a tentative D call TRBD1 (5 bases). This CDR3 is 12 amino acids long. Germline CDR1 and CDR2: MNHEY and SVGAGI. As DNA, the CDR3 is TGTGTCACACGCAAGCAGGGCTTGGCCCTCCACTTT. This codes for CVTRKQGLALHF.

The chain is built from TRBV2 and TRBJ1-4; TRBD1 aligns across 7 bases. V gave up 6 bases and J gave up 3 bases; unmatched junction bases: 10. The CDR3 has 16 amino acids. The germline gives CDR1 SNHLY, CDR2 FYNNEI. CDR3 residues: CASSKIQGEANEKLFF. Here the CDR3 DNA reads TGTGCCAGCAGCAAAATTCAGGGGGAGGCTAATGAAAAACTGTTTTTT. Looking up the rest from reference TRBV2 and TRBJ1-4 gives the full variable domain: EPEVTQTPSHQVTQMGQEVILRCVPISNHLYFYWYRQILGQKVEFLVSFYNNEISEKSEIFDDQFSVERPDGSNFTLKIRSTKLEDSAMYFCASSKIQGEANEKLFFGSGTQLSVL.

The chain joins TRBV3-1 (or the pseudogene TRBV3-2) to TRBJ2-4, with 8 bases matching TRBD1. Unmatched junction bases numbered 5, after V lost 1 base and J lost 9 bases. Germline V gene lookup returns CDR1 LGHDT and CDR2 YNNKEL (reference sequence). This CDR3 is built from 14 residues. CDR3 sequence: CASSQGQGAGIQYF. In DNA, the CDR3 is TGTGCCAGCAGCCAAGGGCAGGGGGCGGGCATTCAGTACTTC.